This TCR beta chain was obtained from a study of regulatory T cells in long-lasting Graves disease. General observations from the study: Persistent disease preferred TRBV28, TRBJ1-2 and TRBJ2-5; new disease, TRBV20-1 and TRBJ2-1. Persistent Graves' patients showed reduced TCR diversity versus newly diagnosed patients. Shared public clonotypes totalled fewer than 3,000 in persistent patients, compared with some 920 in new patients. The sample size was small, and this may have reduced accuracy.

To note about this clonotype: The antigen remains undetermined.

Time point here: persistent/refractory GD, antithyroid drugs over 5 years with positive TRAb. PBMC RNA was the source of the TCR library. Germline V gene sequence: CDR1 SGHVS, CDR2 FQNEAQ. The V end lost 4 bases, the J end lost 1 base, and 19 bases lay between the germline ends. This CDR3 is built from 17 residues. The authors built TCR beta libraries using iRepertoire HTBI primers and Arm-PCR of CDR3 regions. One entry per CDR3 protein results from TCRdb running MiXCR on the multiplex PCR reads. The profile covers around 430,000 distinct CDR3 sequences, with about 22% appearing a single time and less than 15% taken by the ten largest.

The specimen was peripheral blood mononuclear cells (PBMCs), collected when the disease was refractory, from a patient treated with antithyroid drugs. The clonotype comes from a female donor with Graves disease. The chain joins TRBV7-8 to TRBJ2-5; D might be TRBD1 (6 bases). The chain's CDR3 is CASSSRRVARGQETQYF. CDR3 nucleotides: TGTGCCAGCAGCTCGAGAAGGGTTGCCAGGGGCCAAGAGACCCAGTACTTC.